These 29 T cell receptor beta chains came from one sample sequenced in a study of T-cell reconstitution after alpha-beta-depleted transplantation in children. During its preparation, the TCRbeta library received unique molecular identifiers. TCRdb recomputed calls from the PCR reads with MiXCR, one row per CDR3 protein. The repertoire includes some 830,000 distinct CDR3 sequences, around 17% of them detected once, and about 5% sits in the top ten. This specimen was PBMCs, mostly from graft donor cells, taken 360 days after TCRalphabeta/CD19-depleted stem cell transplant. Every receptor here comes from a male patient aged 5 to 17 who had a stem cell transplant for acute lymphoblastic leukemia, so the T cells may come from the graft donor.

The V gene is TRBV13, the J gene TRBJ2-2, with 8 bases aligning to TRBD2. Trimming cost V 4 bases and J 4 bases; bases outside gene matches: 14. This CDR3 has 18 amino acids. Looked up from germline, CDR1 is PRHDT and CDR2 is FYEKMQ (reference sequence). DNA of the CDR3: TGTGCCAGCAGCTCGACTTTTTGGGCGGGAGGTCTCACCGGGGAGCTGTTTTTT. Translated: CASSSTFWAGGLTGELFF.

The rearrangement links TRBV27 to TRBJ2-7; D perhaps matches TRBD2 (6 bases). V shed 5 bases and J shed 5 bases, with 19 bases lying between them. The length of the CDR3 is 15 residues. CDR1 MNHEY and CDR2 SMNVEV come from the germline V gene (reference sequence). The CDR3 sequence is CASSPSGTPGDEQYF. CDR3 DNA: TGTGCCAGCAGTCCATCCGGGACTCCGGGGGACGAGCAGTACTTC.

This clonotype appeared a single time. The chain recombines TRBV9 with TRBJ2-1; 13 bases line up with TRBD2. Per the germline V gene, CDR1 is SGDLS and CDR2 is YYNGEE. V dropped 4 bases and J dropped 1; count of bases not matched to a gene: 11. The CDR3 has 19 residues. CDR3 amino acids: CASSRFGTSGTASYNEQFF. The DNA of the CDR3 is TGTGCCAGCAGCCGATTCGGGACTAGCGGGACCGCGTCCTACAATGAGCAGTTCTTC.

This sequence joins TRBV7-8 and TRBJ2-3, with 9 nucleotides matching TRBD2. Germline V lookup: CDR1 SGHVS, CDR2 FQNEAQ. V was pared by 2 bases and J by 2 bases, with 8 bases of the junction left unmatched. The CDR3 extends over 17 amino acids. In DNA form, the CDR3 reads TGTGCCAGCAGCTTAAAGAGCGGGAGGACGATCACAGATACGCAGTATTTT. As protein: CASSLKSGRTITDTQYF.

In this sample, this clonotype turned up a few times. V usage is TRBV7-9 and J usage is TRBJ2-7; possibly TRBD2 for D (5 bases). Between the trimmed V and J ends, which lost 5 bases and 6 bases, there was a span of 14 bases. The CDR3 runs 13 residues. Germline lookup yields CDR1 SEHNR and CDR2 FQNEAQ (reference sequence). The DNA of the CDR3 is TGTGCCAGCAGCCGGACGGGATCCGCCGAGCAGTACTTC. Amino acids: CASSRTGSAEQYF.

This sequence joins TRBV4-1 and TRBJ2-3; unclear D gene. The germline V and J ends were trimmed by 3 bases and 14 bases, with 12 bases remaining between them. The CDR3 sequence is 11 residues long. The germline gives CDR1 MGHRA, CDR2 YSYEKL. For the CDR3, the DNA is TGCGCCAGCAGCCATTACGGATTTCGGTATTTT. Translating it yields CASSHYGFRYF.

V is TRBV3-1 and J is TRBJ2-2; D not resolved. In germline, CDR1 is LGHDT, CDR2 YNNKEL (reference sequence). The CDR3 is 19 amino acids. Trimming shortened V by 6 bases and J by 4 bases, and 27 bases separated the two germline ends. This CDR3 reads CASSHRRIDQPGGTGELFF. CDR3 in DNA: TGTGCCAGCAGTCACCGACGGATTGACCAACCGGGTGGCACCGGGGAGCTGTTTTTT.

This clonotype appeared a few times. The J gene is TRBJ2-1, the V gene TRBV6-5, with TRBD2 matching over 7 bases. The V segment lost 4 bases and the J segment 2 bases; nucleotides outside the gene matches: 8. The CDR3 totals 16 residues. Germline CDR1 MNHEY, CDR2 SVGAGI. For the CDR3, the DNA is TGTGCCAGCAGTTCCCAAGCGGGATCGGCCTACAATGAGCAGTTCTTC. Protein product: CASSSQAGSAYNEQFF.

This clonotype was observed at least ten times. Here the CDR3 DNA reads TGTGCCAGCAGCCAGAGACGGGGGGACACAGATACGCAGTATTTT. Translated: CASSQRRGDTDTQYF. This sequence joins TRBV3-1 and TRBJ2-3, with 7 bases that match TRBD2. V lost 3 bases, J lost 2 bases, and 5 bases stayed unmatched. This CDR3 is 15 amino acids long. CDR1 LGHDT and CDR2 YNNKEL come from the germline V gene (reference sequence).

The rearrangement links TRBV19 to TRBJ1-1; TRBD1 matches at 8 bases. Looked up from germline, CDR1 is LNHDA and CDR2 is SQIVND (reference sequence). The CDR3 extends over 13 amino acids. With V trimmed by 10 bases and J by 4 bases, 8 bases remained unmatched. In DNA form, the CDR3 reads TGTGCCACTCGGACAGGGCTGGGCACTGAAGCTTTCTTT. Encoded protein: CATRTGLGTEAFF.

This clonotype was observed a handful of times. This chain uses TRBV12-3 or TRBV12-4 with TRBJ2-6; no clear D gene. Between the trimmed V and J ends, which lost 0 bases and 1 base, there was a span of 7 bases. This CDR3 is 16 amino acids long. The CDR3 reads CASSLAQTSGANVLTF. CDR3 DNA: TGTGCCAGCAGTTTAGCGCAGACATCTGGGGCCAACGTCCTGACTTTC.

V usage is TRBV5-1 and J usage is TRBJ2-7, with 9 bases that match TRBD2. Unmatched junction bases numbered 7, after V lost 5 bases and J lost 7 bases. The CDR3 has 13 amino acids. CDR1 and CDR2 from the germline V gene are SGHRS and YFSETQ. The CDR3 protein is CASRPREGGEQYF. The CDR3 DNA is TGCGCCAGCAGACCGCGGGAGGGCGGTGAGCAGTACTTC.

The V and J genes are TRBV12-3 or TRBV12-4 and TRBJ1-4, with unresolved D. Trimming cost V 3 bases and J 0 bases, with 8 bases left between them. The CDR3 contains 15 residues. DNA of the CDR3: TGTGCCAGCAGTTTGGCGCAGGCAACTAATGAAAAACTGTTTTTT. Protein sequence: CASSLAQATNEKLFF.

The rearrangement links TRBV20-1 to TRBJ1-5; a weak D match, TRBD1 (6 bases). This CDR3 comprises 13 residues. Germline-derived CDR1 and CDR2 are DFQATT and SNEGSKA (reference sequence). The CDR3, as DNA: TGCAGCGGGCGGGGGGCCGGCAATCAGCCCCAGCATTTT. Translating it yields CSGRGAGNQPQHF.

The chain joins TRBV18 to TRBJ2-1; D may be TRBD1 or TRBD2 (5 bases each). V dropped 5 bases and J dropped 10 bases, with 18 bases sitting between them. The CDR3 covers 14 residues. CDR1 is KGHSH, CDR2 LQKENI, per germline. For the CDR3, the DNA is TGTGCCAGCTCATTCACGACAGCGGTCGGGGAGCAGTTCTTC. This gives the protein CASSFTTAVGEQFF.

This clonotype was observed at least ten times. The CDR3 region has the DNA TGCGCCAGCAGCCGGACTAGCGGAAACACGGGTGAGCAGTTCTTC. Residues: CASSRTSGNTGEQFF. V gene TRBV5-1 combines with J gene TRBJ2-1, with TRBD2 matching 10 bases. The CDR3 contains 15 residues. J was trimmed by 9 bases and V by 4 bases; bases with no gene match: 10. Germline CDR1 and CDR2: SGHRS and YFSETQ.

This clonotype was recorded a few times. V gene TRBV6-1 combines with J gene TRBJ2-3; D could derive from TRBD1 or TRBD2 (6 bases each). Per germline, CDR1 MNHNS and CDR2 SASEGT. This CDR3 comprises 18 residues. V gave up 2 bases and J gave up 2 bases, with 20 bases separating them. In nucleotides, the CDR3 is TGTGCCAGCAGTGAAACGTCCTACCGGGGGCAGAACACAGATACGCAGTATTTT. It specifies CASSETSYRGQNTDTQYF.

V gene TRBV11-2 combines with J gene TRBJ2-3; 12 bases fit TRBD2. Germline assignment: CDR1 SGHAT and CDR2 FQNNGV. The CDR3 spans 15 residues. The junction had 7 bases not matched to a gene; V was cut back by 5 bases and J by 7 bases. CDR3 amino acids: CASSARLAGVNTQYF. The CDR3 DNA sequence: TGTGCCAGCAGCGCCCGACTAGCGGGAGTAAATACGCAGTATTTT.

The J gene is TRBJ1-5, the V gene TRBV12-3 or TRBV12-4, with TRBD1 identical over 9 bases. The CDR3 extends over 14 amino acids. V lost 6 bases to trimming and J lost 4 bases; unmatched junction nucleotides: 4. CDR3 bases: TGTGCCAGCAGGACCGGGACAGGGAATCAGCCCCAGCATTTT. This codes for CASRTGTGNQPQHF.

Only a few counts were recorded for this clonotype. The J gene is TRBJ2-2, the V gene TRBV2; 8 nucleotides line up with TRBD2. V was clipped by 4 bases and J by 3 bases; unmatched bases: 4. Germline values: CDR1 SNHLY, CDR2 FYNNEI. The CDR3 has 15 amino acids. CDR3 coding DNA: TGTGCCAGCAGTGGACTAGCGACTTACACCGGGGAGCTGTTTTTT. It translates to CASSGLATYTGELFF.

V and J are TRBV19 and TRBJ2-1, with D unresolved. V lost 4 bases, J lost 5 bases, and 15 bases lay in between. The V gene's germline CDR1 is LNHDA and CDR2 SQIVND (reference sequence). There are 15 residues in the CDR3. The CDR3 DNA reads as TGTGCCAGTAGTACCGCCGGGCACCATGACAATGAGCAGTTCTTC. Translating gives CASSTAGHHDNEQFF.

The chain links TRBV12-3 or TRBV12-4 to TRBJ2-1; 7 nucleotides align to TRBD2. This CDR3 is built from 14 residues. Germline trimming cut 4 bases from V and 7 bases from J; bases unmatched to any gene: 7. DNA for the CDR3: TGTGCCAGCAGTTCACCGGGACTACAAAATGAGCAGTTCTTC. As protein: CASSSPGLQNEQFF.

The table lists this clonotype with many counts. The chain carries TRBV27 and TRBJ2-5; 7 nucleotides agree with TRBD1. Germline CDR1 and CDR2: MNHEY and SMNVEV (reference sequence). This CDR3 spans 14 amino acids. The junction had 5 bases not matched to a gene; V was cut back by 5 bases and J by 2 bases. CDR3 region: CASSPGQEQETQYF. The CDR3 nucleotides read TGTGCCAGCAGTCCAGGACAGGAACAAGAGACCCAGTACTTC.

V is TRBV20-1 and J is TRBJ1-4, with 10 nucleotides matching TRBD1. The CDR3 loop spans 13 amino acids. The germline CDR1 and CDR2 sequences are DFQATT and SNEGSKA (reference sequence). V shed 4 bases and J 8 bases; nucleotides not matched to a gene: 4. Here the CDR3 reads CSAKRTGGEKLFF. Written as DNA, the CDR3 is TGCAGTGCTAAAAGGACAGGGGGGGAAAAACTGTTTTTT.

Ten or more counts support this clonotype. The chain joins TRBV3-1 to TRBJ2-7; D call uncertain. The CDR3 loop spans 12 amino acids. Germline assignment: CDR1 LGHDT and CDR2 YNNKEL (reference sequence). V lost 3 bases to trimming and J lost 3 bases, with 6 bases between them. The CDR3 DNA is TGTGCCAGCAGCCAGGGTGACTACGAGCAGTACTTC. Its protein product is CASSQGDYEQYF.

The chain has TRBV6-1 and TRBJ1-5; TRBD1 might be the D (5 bases). The germline V and J ends were trimmed by 0 bases and 6 bases, with 12 bases remaining between them. Per the germline V gene, CDR1 is MNHNS and CDR2 is SASEGT. This CDR3 contains 15 residues. Here the CDR3 reads CASSEAGSGAQPQHF. In nucleotides, the CDR3 is TGTGCCAGCAGTGAAGCGGGTAGCGGGGCTCAGCCCCAGCATTTT.

V gene TRBV5-1 combines with J gene TRBJ2-1; D uncertain. Germline V lookup: CDR1 SGHRS, CDR2 YFSETQ. The CDR3 is made up of 18 amino acids. V gave up 1 base and J gave up 0 bases, with 17 bases separating them. CDR3 coding DNA: TGCGCCAGCAGCTTGATCCTTTCGGGCCTGAGCTCCTACAATGAGCAGTTCTTC. It encodes CASSLILSGLSSYNEQFF.

As for this clonotype: One end of the junction varies from germline; a read error may be responsible. The V gene is TRBV12-3 or TRBV12-4, the J gene TRBJ2-7; the match to TRBD2 covers 10 bases. CDR3 length: 14 residues. DNA of the CDR3: TGTGCCAGCAGCCCCGTGGGGACTAGCGAGACAAAGAACTTC. Translated: CASSPVGTSETKNF.

In this sample, this clonotype turned up many times. The CDR3 spells CSARAGSGSYEQYF. CDR3 nucleotides: TGCAGTGCTAGGGCTGGGTCCGGGTCCTACGAGCAGTACTTC. The gene calls are TRBV20-1 and TRBJ2-7; no definite D call. Germline-derived CDR1 and CDR2 are DFQATT and SNEGSKA (reference sequence). V was clipped by 3 bases and J by 1 base, with 13 bases between them. CDR3 length: 14 residues.